The rows below give T cell receptor beta chains drawn from one sample of a study of cytomegalovirus exposure and HLA in healthy donors. Measured with immunoSEQ multiplex PCR; TCRdb has only the in-frame clones, and not every one. In the table there are 75,000 to 90,000 clones, less than 80% of which are singletons. Sequenced sample: PBMCs. The receptor set was obtained from a middle-aged woman in good health and CMV-seropositive. CDR3s include the opening cysteine and the closing phenylalanine or tryptophan. The order of the fields is V gene, J gene, D gene, clone size, CDR3 DNA, CDR3 protein. D genes are given only for firm matches. Clone size appears in some rows only: once, few, many, or a class for an expanded clone.

v_gene: TRBV4-2; j_gene: TRBJ2-5; d_gene: .; abundance: .; CDR3nt: TGTGCCAGCAGCCAAGAGATAGGCACCCAGGGAGAGACCCAGTACTTC; CDR3aa: CASSQEIGTQGETQYF
v_gene: TRBV9; j_gene: TRBJ2-1; d_gene: TRBD1; abundance: .; CDR3nt: TGTGCCAGCAGCTTTGGGACAGTCCAAAGCTCCTACAATGAGCAGTTCTTC; CDR3aa: CASSFGTVQSSYNEQFF
v_gene: TRBV6-1; j_gene: TRBJ1-1; d_gene: TRBD1; abundance: .; CDR3nt: TGTGCCAGCAGTCCGTGGACAGGGGAAGGCACTGAAGCTTTCTTT; CDR3aa: CASSPWTGEGTEAFF
v_gene: TRBV27; j_gene: TRBJ2-7; d_gene: TRBD2; abundance: few; CDR3nt: TGTGCCAGCAGTTCCCCGGGACTAGGGTTCTACGAGCAGTACTTC; CDR3aa: CASSSPGLGFYEQYF
v_gene: TRBV10-3; j_gene: TRBJ2-3; d_gene: TRBD2; abundance: .; CDR3nt: TGTGCCATCAGCGGTAAACCGGGACTAGCGGGGGTCACAGATACGCAGTATTTT; CDR3aa: CAISGKPGLAGVTDTQYF
v_gene: TRBV29-1; j_gene: TRBJ1-2; d_gene: .; abundance: few; CDR3nt: TGCAGCGTTTCCCCACAGCAGGCAGCTTATGGCTACACCTTC; CDR3aa: CSVSPQQAAYGYTF
v_gene: TRBV6-1; j_gene: TRBJ2-2; d_gene: .; abundance: once; CDR3nt: TGTGCCAGCAGTGAACTCGTCACCGGGGAGCTGTTTTTT; CDR3aa: CASSELVTGELFF
v_gene: TRBV6-5; j_gene: TRBJ2-7; d_gene: .; abundance: .; CDR3nt: TGTGCCAGCAGTTACTCGCACCAGCGAGGATACGAGCAGTACTTC; CDR3aa: CASSYSHQRGYEQYF
v_gene: TRBV27; j_gene: TRBJ1-4; d_gene: .; abundance: few; CDR3nt: TGTGCCAGCAGCGGAACAGGGACTAATGAAAAACTGTTTTTT; CDR3aa: CASSGTGTNEKLFF
v_gene: TRBV4-2; j_gene: TRBJ1-2; d_gene: TRBD1; abundance: .; CDR3nt: TGTGCCAGCAGCCAAGCCCTGGACAGGGCCTATGGCTACACCTTC; CDR3aa: CASSQALDRAYGYTF
v_gene: TRBV7-2; j_gene: TRBJ2-3; d_gene: TRBD2; abundance: .; CDR3nt: TGTGCCAGCAGCTTTGAGCGGGAGGATACGCAGTATTTT; CDR3aa: CASSFEREDTQYF
v_gene: TRBV29-1; j_gene: TRBJ2-3; d_gene: TRBD1; abundance: few; CDR3nt: TGCAGCGTCCGGGACAGAACAACAGATACGCAGTATTTT; CDR3aa: CSVRDRTTDTQYF
v_gene: TRBV7-2; j_gene: TRBJ2-7; d_gene: TRBD1; abundance: .; CDR3nt: TGTGCCAGCAGCTTAGAAGGGGGCGAAGTGTACGAGCAGTACTTC; CDR3aa: CASSLEGGEVYEQYF
v_gene: TRBV6-1; j_gene: TRBJ2-7; d_gene: .; abundance: few; CDR3nt: TGTGCCAGCAGTGAACCGGCACTAGGATTATACGAGCAGTACTTC; CDR3aa: CASSEPALGLYEQYF
v_gene: TRBV5-4; j_gene: TRBJ1-2; d_gene: .; abundance: .; CDR3nt: TGTGCCAGCAGCTTGGGGCCGGGAGGGGACTATGGCTACACCTTC; CDR3aa: CASSLGPGGDYGYTF
v_gene: TRBV14; j_gene: TRBJ2-7; d_gene: TRBD1; abundance: once; CDR3nt: TGTGCCAGCAGCCGAGACAGGGTATCCTCCTACGAGCAGTACTTC; CDR3aa: CASSRDRVSSYEQYF
v_gene: TRBV7-2; j_gene: TRBJ2-1; d_gene: .; abundance: .; CDR3nt: TGTGCCAGCAGCTTAACTAACTACAATGAGCAGTTCTTC; CDR3aa: CASSLTNYNEQFF
v_gene: TRBV13; j_gene: TRBJ1-2; d_gene: TRBD1; abundance: once; CDR3nt: TGTGCCAGCAGCCTTGACAGGGGGCATGGCTACACCTTC; CDR3aa: CASSLDRGHGYTF
v_gene: TRBV5-1; j_gene: TRBJ2-1; d_gene: .; abundance: .; CDR3nt: TGCGCCAGCAGCTTGGAGGTAGGGGCAGGGCTAGGGAATGAGCAGTTCTTC; CDR3aa: CASSLEVGAGLGNEQFF
v_gene: TRBV10-3; j_gene: TRBJ2-6; d_gene: .; abundance: .; CDR3nt: TGTGCCATCAGTGACTTGCGCTCTGGGGCCAACGTCCTGACTTTC; CDR3aa: CAISDLRSGANVLTF
v_gene: TRBV2; j_gene: TRBJ2-3; d_gene: .; abundance: .; CDR3nt: TGTGCCAGCAGTGAACAGGGGTCCACAGATACGCAGTATTTT; CDR3aa: CASSEQGSTDTQYF
v_gene: TRBV4-3; j_gene: TRBJ2-1; d_gene: TRBD2; abundance: .; CDR3nt: TGCGCCAGCAGCCCTCCCCGTGGGACTAGCGGGAGCGATGAGCAGTTCTTC; CDR3aa: CASSPPRGTSGSDEQFF
v_gene: TRBV28; j_gene: TRBJ2-7; d_gene: .; abundance: few; CDR3nt: TGTGCCAGCAGCCTGCGGTACGAGCAGTACTTC; CDR3aa: CASSLRYEQYF
v_gene: TRBV4-1; j_gene: TRBJ1-5; d_gene: .; abundance: .; CDR3nt: TGCGCCAGCAGCCAAGATTATAGCCTGAGCAATCAGCCCCAGCATTTT; CDR3aa: CASSQDYSLSNQPQHF
v_gene: TRBV19; j_gene: TRBJ1-5; d_gene: TRBD1; abundance: .; CDR3nt: TGTGCCAGTAGTAGCACAGGGGATCAGCCCCAGCATTTT; CDR3aa: CASSSTGDQPQHF
v_gene: TRBV15; j_gene: TRBJ2-5; d_gene: TRBD2; abundance: .; CDR3nt: TGTGCCACCAGCATTAGCGGGAGAGGTAGAGAGACCCAGTACTTC; CDR3aa: CATSISGRGRETQYF